The rows below give T cell receptor beta chains drawn from one sample of a study of T cells in Graves' hyperthyroidism and ophthalmopathy. MiXCR, applied by TCRdb to the multiplex PCR reads, yields one record per CDR3 protein. The sample holds about 600,000 distinct CDR3 sequences, 13% to 15% seen once. The sequenced sample was blood. Every receptor here comes from a woman under 30 with Graves' ophthalmopathy. Both conserved end residues are part of each CDR3. Fields, in order: CDR3 length, V gene, CDR3 protein.

len: 17; v_gene: TRBV6-1; CDR3aa: CASSPGTSGRIGETQYF
len: 13; v_gene: TRBV9; CDR3aa: CASSVGHNQPQHF
len: 12; v_gene: TRBV19; CDR3aa: CAIDRGGYGYTF
len: 14; v_gene: TRBV28; CDR3aa: CASSSNRVRDEQYF
len: 14; v_gene: TRBV2; CDR3aa: CASSYGFMNTEAFF
len: 15; v_gene: TRBV4-3; CDR3aa: CASSRGGGSAYEQYF
len: 15; v_gene: TRBV7-9; CDR3aa: CASSPRTGRTGELFF
len: 14; v_gene: TRBV19; CDR3aa: CASSMANIPGEQYF
len: 18; v_gene: TRBV7-9; CDR3aa: CASSPDRGSGISTGELFF
len: 16; v_gene: TRBV4-2; CDR3aa: CASSQRRQGPSYEQYF
len: 17; v_gene: TRBV5-6; CDR3aa: CASSLNRGPPITYEQYF
len: 13; v_gene: TRBV5-6; CDR3aa: CASSLILGRGYTF
len: 12; v_gene: TRBV7-9; CDR3aa: CASSLGEVEQYF
len: 15; v_gene: TRBV11-3; CDR3aa: CASTFGVAGLNEQFF
len: 15; v_gene: TRBV7-8; CDR3aa: CASSSAPGLGAGQYF
len: 13; v_gene: TRBV29-1; CDR3aa: CSVDAGTPNEQFF
len: 17; v_gene: TRBV7-8; CDR3aa: CASGSRRTGGGYQPQHF
len: 13; v_gene: TRBV10-3; CDR3aa: CASRVPTYNEQFF
len: 14; v_gene: TRBV6-2/TRBV6-3; CDR3aa: CASRQAAVYEKLFF
len: 16; v_gene: TRBV6-1; CDR3aa: CASSPRGSSGGTEAFF
len: 16; v_gene: TRBV9; CDR3aa: CASSVALATYYNEQFF
len: 14; v_gene: TRBV27; CDR3aa: CASSIGSQHSPLHF
len: 14; v_gene: TRBV6-1; CDR3aa: CASSEVGTGDGYTF
len: 19; v_gene: TRBV11-1; CDR3aa: CTSSLGGQGSLGSYNEQFF
len: 13; v_gene: TRBV30; CDR3aa: CAWNRQGNEKLFF
len: 10; v_gene: TRBV7-9; CDR3aa: CASSLYTQYF
len: 16; v_gene: TRBV5-1; CDR3aa: CASSLTPGDNTGELFF
len: 16; v_gene: TRBV11-3; CDR3aa: CASSLGGSGSYNEQFF
len: 18; v_gene: TRBV7-9; CDR3aa: CASSHKQGRGASYNEQFF
len: 14; v_gene: TRBV7-8; CDR3aa: CASSLDRALGGYTF
len: 15; v_gene: TRBV7-8; CDR3aa: CASSSTAPPVYEQYF
len: 16; v_gene: TRBV7-8; CDR3aa: CASSLSDRGLGTEAFF
len: 15; v_gene: TRBV6-2/TRBV6-3; CDR3aa: CASSYSSFGDSPLHF
len: 13; v_gene: TRBV3-1; CDR3aa: CASSLGGVYEQYF
len: 15; v_gene: TRBV6-2/TRBV6-3; CDR3aa: CASSPTGGDYNEQFF
len: 15; v_gene: TRBV5-1; CDR3aa: CASSLEGRNNQPQHF
len: 19; v_gene: TRBV6-5; CDR3aa: CASSYPKGEGAPHLSGYTF
len: 15; v_gene: TRBV5-8; CDR3aa: CASSPYRGANEKLFF
len: 14; v_gene: TRBV27; CDR3aa: CASSFIGKNTEAFF